This T cell receptor beta chain derives from a study of cytomegalovirus exposure and HLA in healthy donors (dated by TCRdb to 2015 to 2018). At the level of the whole study: An earlier analysis of roughly 630 of the donors reported approximately 300 Gb of sequence data and 117 million unique TCR beta sequences from 150 million to 200 million T cells. To study patterns of TCR occurrence, a later analysis re-analyzed previously published TCR beta repertoires from around 670 donors and added high-resolution HLA genotyping. The study combined high-throughput TCR immunosequencing, statistical association of individual TCRs with disease status, and machine learning to predict cytomegalovirus infection status. All discovery cohort repertoires had been generated using a single sequencing platform. HLA typing included class I and class II loci at four-digit resolution. Of the roughly 400 genotyped donors, over 65% fell in the genetic ancestry cluster associated with self-reported Caucasian donors. Rather than drawing on any new phenotypic data, the later analysis identified candidate immune exposures from TCR beta sequences and the way those sequences occurred across donors. The study was designed to test whether signatures of past pathogen exposure could be identified by cataloging public T cell receptors. An early release covering 550 to 700 HLA-typed donors comprised 250 to 350 gigabases of sequencing data and 85 million to 100 million unique TCR sequences. About five DR-DQ haplotypes were handled as single units for association and clustering because linkage in the cohort was strong. In a later genetic analysis, genome-wide SNP genotypes for about 55% of the roughly 700 donors were used, and that subset was treated as a discovery cohort. The T cell repertoires of under 750 subjects were profiled by immunosequencing and related to cytomegalovirus serostatus. Donor age, sex, ethnicity and CMV serostatus were compiled alongside the repertoire data. Besides the first cohort of around 670 subjects, a separate validation cohort made up of over 95 different subjects was used. In an earlier analysis of a few hundred of the donors, high-throughput TCR beta sequencing was used to judge whether each TCR beta V gene segment behaved as functional or pseudogenic. The number of donors typed differed by locus, with roughly 629-640 for A, B, C, DRB1 and DQB1, roughly 520 for DQA1, 606 for DPA1, and 472 for DPB1. Among about 400 genotyped donors of the cohort, an average of roughly 230,000 unique TCR beta nucleotide sequences was sequenced per donor, of which about 19% were non-productive. On the study overall, not on this receptor specifically: When HLA alleles, especially DR and DQ, strongly co-occurred, attributing TCR associations to individual alleles was difficult. The presence/absence analyses assumed that sequencing depth was roughly uniform across donors, and that assumption may not be true. A cluster of highly shared sequence variants was judged likely to represent a technical artifact of the sequencing pipeline. In the study, 150 to 200 TCR beta chains were listed as associated with cytomegalovirus. The authors suggested that the approach could potentially be extended to other disease states and immunological phenotypes. Immune exposure information for the cohort was limited to CMV serostatus. In a later genetic analysis, fewer N-insertions in productive TCRs were reported among donors in an Asian-associated ancestry cluster than the roughly 640-donor mean. The classifier was reported to diagnose cytomegalovirus status with high specificity and sensitivity in both the original and validation cohorts. Linkage disequilibrium might explain the correlated functional status among segregating V segments, but an unknown experimental factor could not be excluded. An association between a missense DCLRE1C variant and V-gene and J-gene trimming of TCR beta chains was found in a later genetic analysis and replicated in an independent cohort. A further reported finding was that TCR beta sequences accurately predicted the HLA-A and HLA-B alleles for most subjects in the first cohort. Fewer than 20 rarely observed V segments, including chromosome 9 orphons, were excluded from the earlier analysis of about 600 of the donors because counts were too low. Most TCR sequences were seen in very few donors, while some public TCRs were found in many individuals. Because HLA typing was missing for some donors at each locus, association tests included only the typed subset. In an earlier analysis of more than 450 of the donors, most TCR beta V segments were observed in productive rearrangements about 87% or about 30% of the time, broadly matching IMGT annotations. The cohort was sequenced for TCR beta chains only, and without alpha or paired-chain data the features that could be detected were limited. According to a later analysis, TCR association rates differed among HLA loci, with DRB1 alleles showing the most associated TCRs and HLA-C alleles showing the fewest. At a false discovery rate of 0.05, a later analysis linked 16,951 TCR beta sequences to specific HLA alleles. Three of the identified cytomegalovirus-associated TCR beta chains were confirmed in vitro to be specific for cytomegalovirus antigens. In a later analysis, HLA-associated TCR beta chains were found to be more clonally expanded and to have lower generation probabilities than equally common non-associated chains. Several of the top co-occurrence clusters appeared to be linked to parvovirus B19, influenza, CMV and Epstein-Barr virus, according to a later analysis. Most CMV-associated TCR beta chains appeared to be HLA-restricted in a later analysis, and the HLA associations seemed to be driven largely by CMV exposure. Because the 87-base-pair reads could not distinguish some IMGT-functional V segments, including TRBV6-2 and TRBV6-3, those segments were excluded.

Libraries were built with the immunoSEQ multiplex PCR assay. For the multiplex PCR, a mixture combining 60 forward primers for TCR Vbeta segments and 13 reverse primers for TCR Jbeta segments was used. Amplification of the CDR3 region of rearranged TCR beta genes was performed with a multiplex PCR assay on genomic DNA. On the Illumina HiSeq System, the amplified TCR beta libraries were sequenced as 87-base-pair reads. The authors processed their data as follows. In a later analysis, tens of millions of unique TCR beta chains were counted across the 500 to 700 repertoires, and roughly 11 million of these chains were shared by at least two donors. Raw reads were error-corrected and collapsed into unique sequences by a nearest-neighbor algorithm in which closely related sequences were merged to remove PCR and sequencing errors. V, D and J gene segments were assigned by aligning CDR3 sequences to IMGT reference sequences. Each retained sequence needed at least a six-nucleotide match to both a V gene segment and a J gene segment. A rearrangement counted as productive if the CDR3 had no stop codons and remained in frame with V and J, and every other rearrangement counted as non-productive. CDR3 was defined by IMGT convention, running from the second conserved V-encoded cysteine to the conserved J-encoded phenylalanine. The earlier analysis of fewer than 750 of the donors excluded sequences that lacked an unambiguous match to a single V gene segment. An earlier analysis of some 610 of the donors called V segments functional above 56.7% productive rearrangements and segregating when the between-donor standard deviation exceeded 5%. To diagnose cytomegalovirus status from the catalog of TCR beta chain sequences, a statistical classification framework was built. V and J gene assignment, in a later analysis, came from comparing TCR nucleotide sequences with IMGT/GENE-DB human TR gene sequences. A later analysis assigned CDR3 sequences and most-parsimonious VDJ recombination scenarios with the TCRdist pipeline. A later analysis defined each TCR beta chain by its CDR3 amino acid sequence plus V-gene family, and excluded reads lacking a unique V-gene family. To address suspected cross-contamination and a sequencing artifact, a later analysis removed approximately 590 highly shared, low-generation-probability nucleotide sequences. For each public chain, a later analysis derived a clonal expansion index from normalized ranks of inferred template counts within each repertoire. In a later analysis, generation probabilities were computed using a VDJ recombination model fitted to out-of-frame rearrangements, and the results were checked against IGoR. In a later analysis, hypergeometric tests were used to score TCR-TCR, TCR-HLA and TCR-CMV co-occurrence, with a repertoire-size bias correction applied to TCR pairs. In a later analysis, false discovery rates were estimated by permuting HLA or CMV assignments 20 times. In a later analysis, co-occurring TCRs were grouped using DBSCAN, and TCRdist sequence similarity was added for clustering within HLA-allele-positive subsets. For co-occurrence clustering, repertoires with fewer than 30,000 or more than 120,000 public chains were excluded, along with a handful of repertoires with anomalous nucleotide sharing. Held by TCRdb, this immuneACCESS table contains in-frame sequences only and omits some clones. Under half of the omission traces to an unresolved V gene where checked; the cause of the rest is unknown. V and J calls and clone size come straight from that table; D and trimming were deduced from the DNA. The sample table records 100,000 or so clones; approximately 14% of these occur just once. Around 0.9% of the sample rests with the top ten.

From the germline V gene (reference sequence), CDR1 is LNHNV and CDR2 is YYDKDF. The CDR3, cysteine through phenylalanine, is 14 amino acids long. Only CDR3 DNA remains: 42 bases, in frame from the first base. Trimming at the junction amounts to 0 bases on V and 5 bases on J, and the germline ends lie 7 bases apart. The cohort consisted of approximately 670 healthy bone marrow donors. At the time of sampling, every cohort member was nominally healthy, though immune exposures that went unrecorded were likely present. The donor was CMV seronegative and was included in the group of over 300 seronegative cohort members. Each donor provided a peripheral blood sample, and peripheral blood mononuclear cells were used for TCR beta sequencing. Genomic DNA extraction from the blood cell samples was performed with the Qiagen DNeasy Blood Extraction Kit. In the case of this clone: Its specific antigen is unknown. No much larger clone exists at a distance of one base, and base qualities are not known.

The clonotype comes from a female donor in good health and CMV-seronegative. The chain employs TRBV15 and TRBJ1-4; matching of 5 bases hints at TRBD1 as the D gene. Specimen: PBMCs. At the DNA level, the sequence is TGTGCCACCAGCAGAGATCAGGGCAATGAAAAACTGTTTTTT. It encodes CATSRDQGNEKLFF.